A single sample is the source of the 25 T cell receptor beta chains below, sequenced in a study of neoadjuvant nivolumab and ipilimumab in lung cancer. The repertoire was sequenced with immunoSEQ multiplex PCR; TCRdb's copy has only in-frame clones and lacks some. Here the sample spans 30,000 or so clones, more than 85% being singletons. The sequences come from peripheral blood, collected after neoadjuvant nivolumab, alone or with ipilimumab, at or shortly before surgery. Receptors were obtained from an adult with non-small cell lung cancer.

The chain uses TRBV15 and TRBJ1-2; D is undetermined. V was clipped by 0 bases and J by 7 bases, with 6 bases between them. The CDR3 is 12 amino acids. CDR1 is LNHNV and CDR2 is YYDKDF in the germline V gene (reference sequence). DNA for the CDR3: TGTGCCACCAGCAGAGATTCTGTTGGCTACACCTTC. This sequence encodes CATSRDSVGYTF.

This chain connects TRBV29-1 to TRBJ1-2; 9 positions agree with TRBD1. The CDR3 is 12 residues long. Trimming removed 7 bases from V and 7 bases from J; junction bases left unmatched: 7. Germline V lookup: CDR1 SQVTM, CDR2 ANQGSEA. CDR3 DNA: TGCAGCGCCCGACAGGGGGACGGTGGCTACACCTTC. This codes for CSARQGDGGYTF.

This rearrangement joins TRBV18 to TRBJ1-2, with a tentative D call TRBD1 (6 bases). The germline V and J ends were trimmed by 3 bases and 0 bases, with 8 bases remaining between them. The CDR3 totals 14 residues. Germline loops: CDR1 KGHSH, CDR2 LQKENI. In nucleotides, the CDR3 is TGTGCCAGCTCACCTAGACAGGCTAACTATGGCTACACCTTC. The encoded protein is CASSPRQANYGYTF.

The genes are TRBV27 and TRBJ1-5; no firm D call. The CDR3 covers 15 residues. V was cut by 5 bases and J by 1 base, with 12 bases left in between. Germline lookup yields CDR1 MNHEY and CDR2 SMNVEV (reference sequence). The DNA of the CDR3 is TGTGCCAGCAGTCCCCGGACGGCGAGCAATCAGCCCCAGCATTTT. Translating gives CASSPRTASNQPQHF.

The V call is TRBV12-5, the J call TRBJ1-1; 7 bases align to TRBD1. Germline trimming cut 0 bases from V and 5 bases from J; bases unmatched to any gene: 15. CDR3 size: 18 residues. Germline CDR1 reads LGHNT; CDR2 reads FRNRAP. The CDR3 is CASGLVRPGGYSGTEAFF. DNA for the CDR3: TGTGCTAGTGGTTTGGTGCGGCCAGGGGGGTATTCGGGGACTGAAGCTTTCTTT.

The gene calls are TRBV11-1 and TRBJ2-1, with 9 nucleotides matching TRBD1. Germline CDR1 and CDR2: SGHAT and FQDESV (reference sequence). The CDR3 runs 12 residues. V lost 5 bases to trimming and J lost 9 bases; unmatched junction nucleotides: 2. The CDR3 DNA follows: TGTGCCAGCAGCAGGACAGGGGTTGAGCAGTTCTTC. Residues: CASSRTGVEQFF.

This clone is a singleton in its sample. The CDR3 DNA reads TGTGCCAGCAGCTTGTTTTACGATGGGAGCTCCTACGAGCAGTACTTC. Translation gives CASSLFYDGSSYEQYF. The chain combines TRBV5-5 with TRBJ2-7; D may be TRBD2 (5 bases). The CDR3 totals 16 residues. Germline CDR1 is SGHKS and CDR2 is YYEKEE (reference sequence). The V and J ends lost 1 base and 0 bases respectively, with 14 bases between them.

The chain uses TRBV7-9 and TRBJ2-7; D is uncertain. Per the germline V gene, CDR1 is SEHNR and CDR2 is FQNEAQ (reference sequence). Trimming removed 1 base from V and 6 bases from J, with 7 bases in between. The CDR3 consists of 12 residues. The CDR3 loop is CASSLGLREQYF. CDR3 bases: TGTGCCAGCAGCTTAGGGCTCCGCGAGCAGTACTTC.

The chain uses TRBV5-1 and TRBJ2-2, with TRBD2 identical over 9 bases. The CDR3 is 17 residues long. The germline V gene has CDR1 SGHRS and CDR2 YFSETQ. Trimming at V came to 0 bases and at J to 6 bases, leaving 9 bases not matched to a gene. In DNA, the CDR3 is TGCGCCAGCAGCTTGGGGTTCCAAGCGGGAGGCCCCGGGGAGCTGTTTTTT. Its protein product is CASSLGFQAGGPGELFF.

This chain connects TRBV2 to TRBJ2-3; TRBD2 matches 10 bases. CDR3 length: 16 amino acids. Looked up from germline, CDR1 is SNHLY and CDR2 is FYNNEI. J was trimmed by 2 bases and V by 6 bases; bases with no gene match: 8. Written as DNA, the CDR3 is TGTGCCAGCAGCACTAGGACTAGCGGCTTCACAGATACGCAGTATTTT. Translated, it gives CASSTRTSGFTDTQYF. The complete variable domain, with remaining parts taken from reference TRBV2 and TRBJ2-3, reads EPEVTQTPSHQVTQMGQEVILRCVPISNHLYFYWYRQILGQKVEFLVSFYNNEISEKSEIFDDQFSVERPDGSNFTLKIRSTKLEDSAMYFCASSTRTSGFTDTQYFGPGTRLTVL.

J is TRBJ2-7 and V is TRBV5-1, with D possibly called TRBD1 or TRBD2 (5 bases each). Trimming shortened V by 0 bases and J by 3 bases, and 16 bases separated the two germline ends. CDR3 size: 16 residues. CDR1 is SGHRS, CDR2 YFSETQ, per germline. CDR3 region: CASSLGLGGLGYEQYF. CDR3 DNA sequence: TGCGCCAGCAGCTTGGGGCTTGGGGGTCTCGGCTACGAGCAGTACTTC.

Here the CDR3 DNA reads TGTGCCAGCAGTGCAACTAGCGGGAGAAACTCCTACGAGCAGTACTTC. This translates into CASSATSGRNSYEQYF. The chain employs TRBV9 and TRBJ2-7; 11 nucleotides agree with TRBD2. CDR3 length equals 16 residues. Unmatched junction bases numbered 7, after V lost 5 bases and J lost 0 bases. Germline CDR1 reads SGDLS; CDR2 reads YYNGEE.

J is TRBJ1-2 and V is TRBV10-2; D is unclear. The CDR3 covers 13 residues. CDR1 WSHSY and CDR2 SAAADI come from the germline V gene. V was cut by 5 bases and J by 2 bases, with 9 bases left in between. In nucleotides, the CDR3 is TGCGCCAGCAGTACTGGATCAAACTATGGCTACACCTTC. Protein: CASSTGSNYGYTF.

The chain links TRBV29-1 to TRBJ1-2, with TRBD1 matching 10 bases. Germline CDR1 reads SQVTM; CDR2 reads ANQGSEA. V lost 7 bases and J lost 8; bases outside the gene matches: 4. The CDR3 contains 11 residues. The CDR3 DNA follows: TGCAGCGCAGCGACAGGGGGCGGCTACACCTTC. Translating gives CSAATGGGYTF.

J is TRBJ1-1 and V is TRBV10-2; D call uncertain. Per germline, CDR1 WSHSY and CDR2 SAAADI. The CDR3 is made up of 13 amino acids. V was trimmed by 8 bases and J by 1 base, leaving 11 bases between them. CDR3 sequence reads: CASSRASNTEAFF. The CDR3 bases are TGCGCCAGCTCTCGGGCGTCGAACACTGAAGCTTTCTTT.

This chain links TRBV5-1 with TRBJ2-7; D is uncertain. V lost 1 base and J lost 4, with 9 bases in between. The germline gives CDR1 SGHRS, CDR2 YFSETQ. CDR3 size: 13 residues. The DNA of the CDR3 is TGCGCCAGCAGCTTGACAAGGGTGTACGAGCAGTACTTC. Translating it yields CASSLTRVYEQYF.

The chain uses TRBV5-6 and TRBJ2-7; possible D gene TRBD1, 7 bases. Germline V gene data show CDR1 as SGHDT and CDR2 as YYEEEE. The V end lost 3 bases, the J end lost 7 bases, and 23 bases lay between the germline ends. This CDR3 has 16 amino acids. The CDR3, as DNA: TGTGCCAGCAGCTCCCCCCAGGGGGGCGCAGTAGGGGAGCAGTACTTC. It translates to CASSSPQGGAVGEQYF.

CDR3 protein: CASSSLAGPYYEQYF. The CDR3 DNA reads TGTGCCAGCAGCTCCCTAGCGGGGCCTTACTACGAGCAGTACTTC. The chain links TRBV28 to TRBJ2-7; 9 nucleotides agree with TRBD2. The J segment lost 3 bases and the V segment lost 6 bases, leaving 9 bases of the junction unmatched. CDR1 and CDR2 (germline): MDHEN, SYDVKM. The length of the CDR3 is 15 residues.

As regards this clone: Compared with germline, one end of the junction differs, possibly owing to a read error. DNA of the CDR3: TGTGCCAGCGGCTTTAGCGGGAGTCTAACCGGGGAGCTGTTTTTT. It yields the protein CASGFSGSLTGELFF. The chain carries TRBV5-5 and TRBJ2-2, with TRBD2 identical over 9 bases. The CDR3 loop spans 15 amino acids. CDR1 and CDR2 from the germline V gene are SGHKS and YYEKEE (reference sequence).

The CDR3 DNA reads as TGTGCCAGCAGTGAAACTCTCCAGGGGACTGCTTTCTTT. It translates to CASSETLQGTAFF. V is TRBV6-1 and J is TRBJ1-1; D may be TRBD1 (6 bases). V shed 2 bases and J shed 11 bases, with 15 bases lying between them. The length of the CDR3 is 13 residues. The V gene's germline CDR1 is MNHNS and CDR2 SASEGT.

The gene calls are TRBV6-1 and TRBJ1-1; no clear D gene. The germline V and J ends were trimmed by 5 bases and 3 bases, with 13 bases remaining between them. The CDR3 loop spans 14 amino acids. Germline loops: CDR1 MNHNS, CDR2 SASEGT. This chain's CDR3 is CASSRIYSDTEAFF. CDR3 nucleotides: TGTGCCAGCAGTAGAATCTACTCGGACACTGAAGCTTTCTTT.

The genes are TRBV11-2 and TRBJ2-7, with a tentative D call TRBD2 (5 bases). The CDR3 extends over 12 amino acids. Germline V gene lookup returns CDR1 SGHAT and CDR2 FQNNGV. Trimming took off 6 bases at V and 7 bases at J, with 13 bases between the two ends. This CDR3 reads CASSSGIGEQYF. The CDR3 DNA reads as TGTGCCAGCAGTTCGGGGATAGGGGAGCAGTACTTC.

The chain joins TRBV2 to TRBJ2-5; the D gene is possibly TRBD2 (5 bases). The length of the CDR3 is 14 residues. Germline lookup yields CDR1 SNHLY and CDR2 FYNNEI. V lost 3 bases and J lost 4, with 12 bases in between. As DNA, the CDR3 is TGTGCCAGCAGTGATTTAAGTCTAGCAGAGACCCAGTACTTC. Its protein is CASSDLSLAETQYF. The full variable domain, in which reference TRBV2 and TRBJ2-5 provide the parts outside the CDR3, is EPEVTQTPSHQVTQMGQEVILRCVPISNHLYFYWYRQILGQKVEFLVSFYNNEISEKSEIFDDQFSVERPDGSNFTLKIRSTKLEDSAMYFCASSDLSLAETQYFGPGTRLLVL.

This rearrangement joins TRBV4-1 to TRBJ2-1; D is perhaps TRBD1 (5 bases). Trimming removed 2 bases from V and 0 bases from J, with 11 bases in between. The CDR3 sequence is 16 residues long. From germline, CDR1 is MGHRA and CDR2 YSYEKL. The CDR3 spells CASSQQGGSSYNEQFF. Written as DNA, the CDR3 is TGCGCCAGCAGCCAACAGGGCGGAAGCTCCTACAATGAGCAGTTCTTC.

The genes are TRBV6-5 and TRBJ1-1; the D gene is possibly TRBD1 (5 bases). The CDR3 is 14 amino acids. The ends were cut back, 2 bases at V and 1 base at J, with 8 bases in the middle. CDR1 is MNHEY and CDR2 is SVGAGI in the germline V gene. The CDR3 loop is CASSYRGRNTEAFF. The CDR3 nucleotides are TGTGCCAGCAGTTACCGGGGCAGGAACACTGAAGCTTTCTTT.